This TCR beta chain stems from a study of blood T cell repertoires in COVID-19 (dated by TCRdb to the early 2020s). About the study as a whole: Samples covering the acute and convalescent phases of COVID-19 were provided by collaborators in the United States, Italy and Spain. The prospective study material was composed of cDNA or gDNA derived from T cells, B-cell-depleted T cells, or PBMCs. Subjects who had been exposed to COVID-19, were actively infected with it, or had recovered from it provided the deeply sampled blood TCRbeta repertoires that made up the dataset. The repertoires were released in a freely available public database intended as a resource for research on the immune response to SARS-CoV-2. The samples were drawn from two sources: the first 160 participants of the ongoing ImmuneRACE study, and 1,000 to 1,500 subjects contributed by 6 global collaborators. Sample metadata almost always included a de-identified subject ID, COVID-19 status, age in years and sex. Where available, HLA class I and class II types were obtained from metadata supplied by the sample provider rather than from assay-based typing. Study-wide findings and limitations: Clinical and demographic metadata were provided uncurated, with the amount varying by source and participant.

For this clone: This clone's antigen is unknown. Base qualities are missing; no much larger clone stands one base away.

V and J are truncated by 6 bases and 1 base respectively, leaving an intervening sequence of 10 bases. The germline V gene encodes CDR1 SGHRS and CDR2 YFSETQ. Measured from the cysteine to the phenylalanine, the CDR3 is 13 residues long. The DNA shown is the 39-base CDR3, in frame from base 1. The immunoSEQ Assay, a bias-controlled multiplex PCR, was used to amplify TCRbeta CDR3 regions from genomic DNA. In the authors' own workflow: Nucleated cell counts per sample were estimated from amplification of reference gene primers within the assay. To quantify the absolute abundance of each unique TCRbeta CDR3 rearrangement, sequence reads were collapsed and filtered. Productive Simpson clonality was computed per sample as the square root of Simpson's diversity index over productive rearrangements. TCRdb stores this immuneACCESS table with in-frame sequences only. Part of the clones is absent; in the studies checked, under half of the shortfall reflects unresolved V genes, and no reason is known for the rest. For V, J and clone size, that table is used; D and trimming come from the DNA. A total of around 160,000 clones appear in this sample, 81% of them only once. 6.5% to 8.5% of the sample belongs to the ten largest clones.

The collaborating institutions used their own protocols to collect whole blood in K2EDTA tubes. For TCRbeta analysis, collaborators shipped samples as frozen whole blood, isolated PBMCs, or DNA extracted from either of those sample types. The receptor comes from a human donor with acute or convalescent COVID-19. The donor label of this sample is uncertain. The rearranged segments are TRBV5-1 and TRBJ1-1; no D gene is confidently identified. Sample: peripheral blood. The CDR3 loop reads CASTGMENTEAFF. The DNA is TGCGCCAGCACCGGGATGGAGAACACTGAAGCTTTCTTT.